The 32 T cell receptor beta chains below come from one sample, sequenced in a study of regulatory T cells in long-lasting Graves disease. Construction of the TCR beta libraries employed iRepertoire HTBI primers in conjunction with Arm-PCR of CDR3 regions. TCRdb itself ran the multiplex PCR reads through MiXCR, one entry per CDR3 protein. The table has 600,000 to 800,000 distinct CDR3 sequences, 25% to 35% seen once. Described time point: persistent/refractory GD, antithyroid drugs over 5 years with positive TRAb. The TCR library was prepared using RNA isolated from PBMCs. This specimen consisted of peripheral blood mononuclear cells (PBMCs), obtained when the disease was refractory, from a patient treated with antithyroid drugs. These receptors originate from a female donor with Graves disease.

Ten or more counts support this clonotype. This chain connects TRBV2 to TRBJ2-7; maybe TRBD2 (6 bases). The CDR3 contains 14 residues. V lost 8 bases and J lost 0, with 14 bases in between. Germline CDR1 SNHLY, CDR2 FYNNEI. In nucleotides, the CDR3 is TGTGCCAGCTGGAGAGGAGGGGCCTCCTACGAGCAGTACTTC. The encoded protein is CASWRGGASYEQYF.

The chain couples TRBV30 to TRBJ2-7; D possibly corresponds to TRBD2 (6 bases). Trimming took off 2 bases at V and 4 bases at J, with 15 bases between the two ends. Per germline, CDR1 GTSNPN and CDR2 SVGIG (reference sequence). CDR3 length equals 14 residues. The CDR3 DNA follows: TGTGCCTGGAGTCGTGGGAGGACTCGTTACGAGCAGTACTTC. Translated: CAWSRGRTRYEQYF.

This clonotype was found a few times. V is TRBV30 and J is TRBJ1-2, with TRBD1 matching 9 bases. J gave up 5 bases and V 5 bases, and 6 bases lay outside the gene matches. Germline lookup yields CDR1 GTSNPN and CDR2 SVGIG (reference sequence). This CDR3 is built from 13 residues. The CDR3 spells CAWGTGTSYGYTF. The CDR3 DNA is TGTGCCTGGGGGACAGGGACCTCTTATGGCTACACCTTC. The whole variable domain, remainder taken from reference TRBV30 and TRBJ1-2, is SQTIHQWPATLVQPVGSPLSLECTVEGTSNPNLYWYRQAAGRGLQLLFYSVGIGQISSEVPQNLSASRPQDRQFILSSKKLLLSDSGFYLCAWGTGTSYGYTFGSGTRLTVV.

This clonotype was seen more than once but under ten times. V gene TRBV19 combines with J gene TRBJ2-5, with 8 bases that match TRBD2. The CDR3 has 18 amino acids. V lost 2 bases, J lost 2 bases, and 13 bases stayed unmatched. Germline V lookup: CDR1 LNHDA, CDR2 SQIVND (reference sequence). The CDR3 sequence is CASSIWYSSGDLQETQYF. The CDR3 DNA reads as TGTGCCAGTAGTATATGGTACAGTAGCGGGGACCTACAAGAGACCCAGTACTTC.

This clonotype was detected many times. The gene calls are TRBV28 and TRBJ1-2; a possible D gene is TRBD1 (5 bases). The CDR3 totals 16 residues. V lost 4 bases and J lost 2, with 17 bases in between. The germline CDR1 and CDR2 sequences are MDHEN and SYDVKM. The CDR3 DNA reads TGTGCCAGCAGTTCTTGGGACGCAGGTTTGAACTATGGCTACACCTTC. It codes for CASSSWDAGLNYGYTF.

The sample holds many counts of this clonotype. This sequence joins TRBV27 and TRBJ1-5; D perhaps matches TRBD1 (5 bases). Germline CDR1 is MNHEY and CDR2 is SMNVEV (reference sequence). V gave up 5 bases and J gave up 2 bases, with 22 bases separating them. This CDR3 contains 18 residues. The CDR3, as DNA: TGTGCCAGCAGTCCCAGATCCGGGGCTCGTAGTGGCAATCAGCCCCAGCATTTT. The encoded protein is CASSPRSGARSGNQPQHF.

The sample holds a few counts of this clonotype. J is TRBJ2-5 and V is TRBV9; 10 nucleotides match TRBD1. V lost 2 bases, J lost 9 bases, and 7 bases stayed unmatched. Germline V gene sequence: CDR1 SGDLS, CDR2 YYNGEE. This CDR3 is built from 14 residues. The CDR3 spells CASSVGDRGFAQYF. The DNA of the CDR3 is TGTGCCAGCAGCGTGGGGGACAGGGGATTCGCCCAGTACTTC. The whole variable domain, remainder taken from reference TRBV9 and TRBJ2-5, is DSGVTQTPKHLITATGQRVTLRCSPRSGDLSVYWYQQSLDQGLQFLIQYYNGEERAKGNILERFSAQQFPDLHSELNLSSLELGDSALYFCASSVGDRGFAQYFGPGTRLLVL.

This clonotype was recorded many times. V gene TRBV2 combines with J gene TRBJ1-1, with 11 positions matching TRBD1. Germline V gives CDR1 SNHLY, CDR2 FYNNEI. J gave up 0 bases and V 5 bases, and 5 bases lay outside the gene matches. The CDR3 is 16 amino acids. CDR3 in amino acids: CASSRDRGRVNTEAFF. The CDR3 DNA sequence: TGTGCCAGCAGTCGGGACAGGGGGAGAGTGAACACTGAAGCTTTCTTT.

This clonotype was seen more than once but under ten times. This chain joins TRBV24-1 and TRBJ1-4, with a weak D call TRBD1 (6 bases). Trimming removed 3 bases from V and 3 bases from J, with 13 bases in between. Germline lookup yields CDR1 KGHDR and CDR2 SFDVKD. The CDR3 extends over 16 amino acids. The CDR3 DNA reads TGTGCCACCAGTGATGCAGGGGCTATGGCTAATGAAAAACTGTTTTTT. Translating it yields CATSDAGAMANEKLFF.

This clonotype was recorded many times. The V and J genes are TRBV27 and TRBJ2-5; D may be TRBD1 (5 bases). Deletions cut 4 bases from V and 0 bases from J, with 18 bases between. The CDR3 totals 17 residues. The germline CDR1 and CDR2 sequences are MNHEY and SMNVEV (reference sequence). The CDR3 loop is CASSSPRGHPYQETQYF. In nucleotides, the CDR3 is TGTGCCAGCAGTTCGCCCAGAGGACACCCGTACCAAGAGACCCAGTACTTC.

This clonotype appeared once. The chain combines TRBV12-5 with TRBJ2-7; 12 bases match TRBD2. J gave up 5 bases and V 8 bases, and 22 bases lay outside the gene matches. The CDR3 extends over 19 amino acids. Germline CDR1 reads LGHNT; CDR2 reads FRNRAP. The CDR3 sequence: CASTLWLGPSGRVSHEQYF. In nucleotides, the CDR3 is TGTGCTAGTACCCTCTGGTTGGGGCCTAGCGGGAGGGTCTCGCACGAGCAGTACTTC.

The CDR3 nucleotides read TGTGCCAGCAGTCCACCGGGGGGGGAGGGGTACAATGAGCAGTTCTTC. Its protein product is CASSPPGGEGYNEQFF. This chain connects TRBV6-1 to TRBJ2-1, with 8 bases matching TRBD2. Looked up from germline, CDR1 is MNHNS and CDR2 is SASEGT. The CDR3 is made up of 16 amino acids. The J segment lost 4 bases and the V segment lost 5 bases, leaving 10 bases of the junction unmatched.

Ten or more counts support this clonotype. CDR3 sequence: CASSLTSGSDETQYF. The CDR3 DNA sequence: TGTGCCAGCAGTCTGACTAGCGGGAGCGATGAGACCCAGTACTTC. V is TRBV11-2 and J is TRBJ2-5, with 12 bases identical to TRBD2. V lost 6 bases to trimming and J lost 5 bases; unmatched junction nucleotides: 7. This CDR3 is built from 15 residues. Germline CDR1 is SGHAT and CDR2 is FQNNGV.

The gene calls are TRBV19 and TRBJ2-4; TRBD1 might be the D (6 bases). The DNA end is a closer match to TRBJ1-2, so the J assignment may be wrong. CDR3 length equals 16 residues. CDR1 and CDR2 from the germline V gene are LNHDA and SQIVND (reference sequence). In DNA, the CDR3 is TGTGCCAGTAGTATCCCTGATGCGGGACAAAGCTATGGCTACACCTTC. This translates into CASSIPDAGQSYGYTF.

The gene calls are TRBV2 and TRBJ2-7; TRBD2 matches at 8 bases. The CDR3 totals 15 residues. Germline CDR1 is SNHLY and CDR2 is FYNNEI. The trim removed 5 bases at V and 0 bases at J, leaving 6 bases unmatched. CDR3 residues: CASSNQAGASYEQYF. CDR3 DNA sequence: TGTGCCAGCAGTAATCAAGCGGGAGCCTCCTACGAGCAGTACTTC.

CDR3 DNA: TGTGCCAGCAGTTATCGAGGGCGCCAAGAGACCCAGTACTTC. The encoded protein is CASSYRGRQETQYF. The V gene is TRBV6-2 or TRBV6-3, the J gene TRBJ2-5, with D maybe TRBD2 (5 bases). The CDR3 has 14 residues. CDR1 and CDR2 (germline): MNHEY, SVGEGT. V was pared by 3 bases and J by 1 base, with 9 bases between.

This clonotype showed up many times. The chain links TRBV7-3 to TRBJ2-5; D is uncertain. V was shortened by 5 bases and J by 5 bases, with 12 bases between the two germline ends. The CDR3 covers 13 residues. Germline values: CDR1 SGHTA, CDR2 FQGTGA. The DNA of the CDR3 is TGTGCCAGCAGCGTACTGCCGGGTGAGACCCAGTACTTC. It is translated as CASSVLPGETQYF.

V and J are TRBV4-1 and TRBJ2-4, with 15 bases fitting TRBD2. The germline V gene has CDR1 MGHRA and CDR2 YSYEKL. V gave up 0 bases and J gave up 0 bases; unmatched junction bases: 6. The CDR3 has 20 amino acids. The CDR3 DNA sequence: TGCGCCAGCAGCCAAGATCTTGGACTAGCGGGAGGGGTAGCCAAAAACATTCAGTACTTC. Protein sequence: CASSQDLGLAGGVAKNIQYF.

The chain recombines TRBV25-1 with TRBJ1-2; D is ambiguous. The CDR3 runs to 13 residues. V dropped 1 base and J dropped 5 bases, with 8 bases sitting between them. The germline CDR1 and CDR2 sequences are MGHDK and SYGVNS. In nucleotides, the CDR3 is TGTGCCAGCAGTGAATCCAGGCTGTATGGCTACACCTTC. It codes for CASSESRLYGYTF.

The rearrangement joins TRBV11-2 to TRBJ2-5; 10 nucleotides align to TRBD2. The DNA end favors TRBJ2-1, so the J call may be wrong. This CDR3 spans 14 amino acids. Per the germline V gene, CDR1 is SGHAT and CDR2 is FQNNGV. The CDR3 DNA reads TGTGCCAGCAGCTTAACTCTAGCGGGAGCTTCGCAGTTCTTC. Translating it yields CASSLTLAGASQFF.

This clonotype was counted a few times. The chain employs TRBV6-5 and TRBJ2-6; TRBD2 is a possible D gene (7 bases). The germline V gene encodes CDR1 MNHEY and CDR2 SVGAGI. This CDR3 is 16 amino acids long. Trimming removed 3 bases from V and 6 bases from J, with 15 bases in between. This chain's CDR3 is CASSYMGGGEANVLTF. Here the CDR3 DNA reads TGTGCCAGCAGTTATATGGGAGGGGGTGAGGCCAACGTCCTGACTTTC.

This chain joins TRBV7-9 and TRBJ1-2; TRBD1 matches at 8 bases. Unmatched junction bases numbered 15, after V lost 5 bases and J lost 10 bases. The germline gives CDR1 SEHNR, CDR2 FQNEAQ (reference sequence). The CDR3 runs to 15 residues. The CDR3 sequence is CASSPQGQGGSDYTF. In DNA, the CDR3 is TGTGCCAGCAGCCCCCAAGGACAGGGCGGAAGCGACTACACCTTC.

The chain has TRBV7-9 and TRBJ2-5; 15 positions agree with TRBD2. The CDR3 runs to 16 residues. V was clipped by 2 bases and J by 5 bases; unmatched bases: 3. Germline CDR1 reads SEHNR; CDR2 reads FQNEAQ (reference sequence). The DNA of the CDR3 is TGTGCCAGCAGCTTACCCGGACTAGCGGGAGGGGAGACCCAGTACTTC. Encoded protein: CASSLPGLAGGETQYF.

J is TRBJ1-5 and V is TRBV15, with D hard to call. The CDR3 loop spans 15 amino acids. V shed 0 bases and J shed 7 bases, with 13 bases lying between them. Germline V gene sequence: CDR1 LNHNV, CDR2 YYDKDF (reference sequence). CDR3: CATSRDGTLMQPQHF. The CDR3 coding sequence is TGTGCCACCAGCAGAGACGGTACCCTGATGCAGCCCCAGCATTTT.

The rearrangement uses TRBV30 and TRBJ2-6, with unresolved D. CDR1 and CDR2 from the germline V gene are GTSNPN and SVGIG (reference sequence). V was clipped by 5 bases and J by 0 bases, with 14 bases between them. The CDR3 has 16 residues. This CDR3 is CAWDLGRRSGANVLTF. Written as DNA, the CDR3 is TGTGCCTGGGACTTGGGCAGACGCTCTGGGGCCAACGTCCTGACTTTC.

This chain connects TRBV10-2 to TRBJ1-2; D possibly corresponds to TRBD1 (6 bases). This CDR3 comprises 14 residues. CDR1 and CDR2 from the germline V gene are WSHSY and SAAADI. V gave up 0 bases and J gave up 7 bases, with 12 bases separating them. CDR3 loop: CASSESGQGFGYTF. The CDR3 region has the DNA TGCGCCAGCAGTGAGTCAGGGCAGGGGTTTGGCTACACCTTC.

This clonotype occurred a few times. The gene calls are TRBV19 and TRBJ2-5, with D perhaps given as TRBD1 or TRBD2 (6 bases each). Germline V gene lookup returns CDR1 LNHDA and CDR2 SQIVND (reference sequence). The V gene lost 5 bases and the J gene lost 5 bases, with 18 bases spanning the gap. CDR3 length: 15 amino acids. CDR3 amino acids: CASSGTGTRGETQYF. The CDR3 bases are TGTGCCAGTAGTGGCACAGGGACACGGGGGGAGACCCAGTACTTC.

This clonotype was detected only once. CDR3 residues: CASSLGTGGINEKLFF. In DNA form, the CDR3 reads TGTGCCAGCAGCTTAGGGACAGGGGGCATTAATGAAAAACTGTTTTTT. This rearrangement joins TRBV7-9 to TRBJ1-4; TRBD1 matches at 11 bases. CDR1 is SEHNR and CDR2 is FQNEAQ in the germline V gene (reference sequence). The CDR3 spans 16 residues. J lost 4 bases, V lost 1 base, and 2 bases had no gene match.

The genes are TRBV12-3 or TRBV12-4 and TRBJ1-3; 9 positions agree with TRBD1. Trimming took 6 bases from V and 0 from J; bases not matched to a gene: 3. This CDR3 is 15 amino acids long. CDR3 coding DNA: TGTGCCAGCAGCCGACAGGGGGGCTCTGGAAACACCATATATTTT. Protein sequence: CASSRQGGSGNTIYF.

This clonotype turned up a few times. This chain connects TRBV29-1 to TRBJ2-7; 8 bases line up with TRBD2. V lost 6 bases to trimming and J lost 7 bases; unmatched junction nucleotides: 5. This CDR3 is built from 11 residues. Germline CDR1 reads SQVTM; CDR2 reads ANQGSEA. The DNA of the CDR3 is TGCAGCGTCCGGACTAGCACTGAGCAGTACTTC. Protein: CSVRTSTEQYF.

The V call is TRBV6-9, the J call TRBJ2-7, with D hard to call. Germline V gene lookup returns CDR1 MNHGY and CDR2 SVAAGI. The length of the CDR3 is 14 residues. With 4 bases removed from V and 3 bases from J, the gap between germline ends came to 13 bases. CDR3 loop: CASSSGRVDYEQYF. The CDR3 coding sequence is TGTGCCAGCAGTTCCGGACGGGTGGACTACGAGCAGTACTTC.

This clonotype was counted at least ten times. The J gene is TRBJ1-5, the V gene TRBV2; TRBD1 matches at 8 bases. Germline V gene lookup returns CDR1 SNHLY and CDR2 FYNNEI. V lost 6 bases and J lost 3; bases outside the gene matches: 4. The CDR3 covers 14 residues. The CDR3 region has the DNA TGTGCCAGCAGCCGGACAGGGAACAATCAGCCCCAGCATTTT. Its protein product is CASSRTGNNQPQHF.